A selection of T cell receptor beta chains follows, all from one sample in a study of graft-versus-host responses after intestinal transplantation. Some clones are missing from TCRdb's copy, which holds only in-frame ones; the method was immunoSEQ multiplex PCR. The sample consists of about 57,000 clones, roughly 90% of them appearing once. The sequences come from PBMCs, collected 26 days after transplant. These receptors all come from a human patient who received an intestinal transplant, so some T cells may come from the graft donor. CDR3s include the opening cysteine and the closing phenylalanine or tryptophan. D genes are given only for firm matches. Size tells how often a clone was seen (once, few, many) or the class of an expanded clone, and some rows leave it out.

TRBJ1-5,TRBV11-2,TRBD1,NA,CASSPTGGNQPQHF,TGTGCCAGCAGCCCGACAGGGGGAAATCAGCCCCAGCATTTT
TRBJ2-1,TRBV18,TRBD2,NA,CASSPKSVTSGIYNEQFF,TGTGCCAGCTCACCTAAATCGGTGACTAGCGGTATATACAATGAGCAGTTCTTC
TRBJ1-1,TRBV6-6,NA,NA,CASSETVNTEAFF,TGTGCCAGCAGTGAGACAGTGAACACTGAAGCTTTCTTT
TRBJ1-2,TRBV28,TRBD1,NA,CASSLRTGGGYTF,TGTGCCAGCAGTCTAAGGACAGGGGGAGGCTACACCTTC
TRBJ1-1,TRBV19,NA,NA,CASSIGLEAFF,TGTGCCAGTAGTATCGGACTCGAAGCTTTCTTT
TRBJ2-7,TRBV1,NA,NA,CTSSRIGRRESPYEQYF,TGCACCAGCAGTCGAATAGGTAGGCGGGAGAGCCCCTACGAGCAGTACTTC
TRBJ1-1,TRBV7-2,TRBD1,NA,CASGQGPNTEAFF,TGTGCCAGCGGACAGGGGCCGAACACTGAAGCTTTCTTT
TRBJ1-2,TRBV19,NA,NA,CASSIQQGLYGYTF,TGTGCCAGTAGTATACAGCAGGGGTTATATGGCTACACCTTC
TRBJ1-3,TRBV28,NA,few,CASSYTGITGNTIYF,TGTGCCAGCAGTTACACAGGGATTACGGGAAACACCATATATTTT
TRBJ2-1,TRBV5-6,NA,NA,CASSLIGKRQNNEQFF,TGTGCCAGCAGCTTGATTGGGAAGCGACAGAACAATGAGCAGTTCTTC
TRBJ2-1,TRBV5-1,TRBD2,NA,CASSPIAGEGRNEQFF,TGCGCCAGCAGCCCTATCGCGGGAGAAGGGCGCAATGAGCAGTTCTTC
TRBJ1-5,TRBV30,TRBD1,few,CAWKGGQNQPQHF,TGTGCCTGGAAAGGGGGCCAAAATCAGCCCCAGCATTTT
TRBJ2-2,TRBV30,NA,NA,CAWRALPTGHVGELFF,TGTGCCTGGAGAGCACTCCCGACTGGACATGTCGGGGAGCTGTTTTTT
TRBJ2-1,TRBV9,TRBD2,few,CASSGSGGTYNEQFF,TGTGCCAGCAGCGGTAGCGGGGGGACCTACAATGAGCAGTTCTTC
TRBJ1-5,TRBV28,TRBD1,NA,CASSLEGGRNQPQHF,TGTGCCAGCAGTTTAGAAGGGGGCAGAAATCAGCCCCAGCATTTT
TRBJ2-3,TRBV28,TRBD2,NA,CASSFPGGDSDTQYF,TGTGCCAGCAGTTTTCCCGGGGGGGACTCAGATACGCAGTATTTT
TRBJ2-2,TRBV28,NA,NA,CASSLLTVNTGELFF,TGTGCCAGCAGTCTCCTGACTGTGAACACCGGGGAGCTGTTTTTT
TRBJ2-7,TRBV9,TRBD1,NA,CASSMGQGSSHEQYF,TGTGCCAGCAGCATGGGACAGGGCAGTTCCCACGAGCAGTACTTC
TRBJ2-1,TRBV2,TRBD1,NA,CASSELGTGNEQFF,TGTGCCAGCAGTGAATTGGGGACAGGGAATGAGCAGTTCTTC
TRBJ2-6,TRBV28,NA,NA,CASSSLGGRGANVLTF,TGTGCCAGCAGTTCCCTTGGCGGTAGAGGGGCCAACGTCCTGACTTTC
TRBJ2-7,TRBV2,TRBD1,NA,CASRAGTGAPQQYF,TGTGCCAGCAGGGCCGGGACAGGGGCGCCCCAGCAGTACTTC
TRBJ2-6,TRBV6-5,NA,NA,CASRGLEGANVLTF,TGTGCCAGCAGGGGGCTGGAAGGGGCCAACGTCCTGACTTTC
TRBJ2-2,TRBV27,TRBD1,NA,CASSLSGQGWAGELFF,TGTGCCAGCAGTTTATCTGGACAGGGCTGGGCCGGGGAGCTGTTTTTT
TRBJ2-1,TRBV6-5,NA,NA,CASSYGQGWGGNEQFF,TGTGCCAGCAGTTACGGGCAGGGCTGGGGTGGCAATGAGCAGTTCTTC
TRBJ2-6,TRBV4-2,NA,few,CASSQTSSGANVLTF,TGTGCCAGCAGCCAGACTAGCTCTGGGGCCAACGTCCTGACTTTC
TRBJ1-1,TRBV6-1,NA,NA,CASSPIMDSNTEAFF,TGTGCCAGCAGCCCAATAATGGACAGTAACACTGAAGCTTTCTTT
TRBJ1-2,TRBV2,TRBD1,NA,CASSSRDRANYGYTF,TGTGCCAGCAGTTCCAGGGACAGGGCTAACTATGGCTACACCTTC
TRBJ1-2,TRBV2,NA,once,CASTGVVNYGYTF,TGTGCCAGCACCGGGGTGGTTAACTATGGCTACACCTTC
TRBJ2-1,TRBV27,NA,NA,CASSSGAGDIEQFF,TGTGCCAGCAGCTCAGGGGCAGGGGATATTGAGCAGTTCTTC
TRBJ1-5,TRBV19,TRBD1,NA,CASSPRQGGLSNQPQHF,TGTGCCAGTAGCCCTCGACAGGGGGGACTTAGCAATCAGCCCCAGCATTTT